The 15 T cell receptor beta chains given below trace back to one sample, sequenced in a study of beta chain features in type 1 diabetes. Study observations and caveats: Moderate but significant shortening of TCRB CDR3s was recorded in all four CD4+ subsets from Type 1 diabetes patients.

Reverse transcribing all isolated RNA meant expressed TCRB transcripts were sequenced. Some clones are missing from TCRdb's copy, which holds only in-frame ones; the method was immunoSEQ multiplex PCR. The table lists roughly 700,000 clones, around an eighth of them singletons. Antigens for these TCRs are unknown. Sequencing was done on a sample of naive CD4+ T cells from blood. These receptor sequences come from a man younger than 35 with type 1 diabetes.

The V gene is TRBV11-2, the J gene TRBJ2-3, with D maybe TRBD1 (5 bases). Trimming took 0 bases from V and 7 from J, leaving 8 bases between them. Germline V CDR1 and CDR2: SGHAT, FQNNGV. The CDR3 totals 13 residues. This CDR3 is CASSLDRTHTQYF. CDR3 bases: TGTGCCAGCAGCTTAGACAGGACACATACGCAGTATTTT.

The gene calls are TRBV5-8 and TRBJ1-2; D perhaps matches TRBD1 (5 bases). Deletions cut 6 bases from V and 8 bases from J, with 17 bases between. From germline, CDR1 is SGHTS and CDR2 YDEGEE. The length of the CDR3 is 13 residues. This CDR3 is CASTAGTAGGYTF. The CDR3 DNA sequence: TGTGCCAGCACCGCTGGGACCGCGGGGGGCTACACCTTC. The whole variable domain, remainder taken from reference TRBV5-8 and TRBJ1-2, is EAGVTQSPTHLIKTRGQQATLRCSPISGHTSVYWYQQALGLGLQFLLWYDEGEERNRGNFPPRFSGRQFPNYSSELNVNALELEDSALYLCASTAGTAGGYTFGSGTRLTVV.

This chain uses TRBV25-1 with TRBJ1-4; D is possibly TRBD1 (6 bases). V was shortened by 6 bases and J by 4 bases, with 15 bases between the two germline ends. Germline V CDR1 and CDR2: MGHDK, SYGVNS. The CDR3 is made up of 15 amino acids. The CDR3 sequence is CASSKGGGSNEKLFF. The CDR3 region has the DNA TGTGCCAGCAGCAAGGGGGGCGGGAGTAATGAAAAACTGTTTTTT.

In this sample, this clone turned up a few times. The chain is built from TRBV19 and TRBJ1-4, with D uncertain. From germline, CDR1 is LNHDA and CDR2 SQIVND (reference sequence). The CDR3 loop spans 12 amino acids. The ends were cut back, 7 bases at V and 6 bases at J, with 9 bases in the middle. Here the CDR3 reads CASTGRDEKLFF. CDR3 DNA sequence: TGTGCCAGTACTGGGCGGGATGAAAAACTGTTTTTT.

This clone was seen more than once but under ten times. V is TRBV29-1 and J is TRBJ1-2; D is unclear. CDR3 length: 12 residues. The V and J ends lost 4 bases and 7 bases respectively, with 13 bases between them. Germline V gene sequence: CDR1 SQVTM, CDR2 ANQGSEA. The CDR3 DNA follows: TGCAGCGTTGGGGAGGATCCGCGTGGCTACACCTTC. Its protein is CSVGEDPRGYTF.

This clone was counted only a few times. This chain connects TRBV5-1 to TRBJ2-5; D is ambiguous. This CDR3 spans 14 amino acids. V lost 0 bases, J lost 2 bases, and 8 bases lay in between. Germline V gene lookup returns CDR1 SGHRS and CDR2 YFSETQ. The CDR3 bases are TGCGCCAGCAGCTTGGGAGTGACTCAAGAGACCCAGTACTTC. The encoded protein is CASSLGVTQETQYF.

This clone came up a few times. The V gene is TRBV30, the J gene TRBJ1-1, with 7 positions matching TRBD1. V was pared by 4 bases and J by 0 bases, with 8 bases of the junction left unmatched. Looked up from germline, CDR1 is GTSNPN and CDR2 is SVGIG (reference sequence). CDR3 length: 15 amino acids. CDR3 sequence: CAWIYRGAMNTEAFF. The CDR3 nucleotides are TGTGCCTGGATCTACAGGGGCGCTATGAACACTGAAGCTTTCTTT. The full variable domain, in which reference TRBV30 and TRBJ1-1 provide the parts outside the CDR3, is SQTIHQWPATLVQPVGSPLSLECTVEGTSNPNLYWYRQAAGRGLQLLFYSVGIGQISSEVPQNLSASRPQDRQFILSSKKLLLSDSGFYLCAWIYRGAMNTEAFFGQGTRLTVV.

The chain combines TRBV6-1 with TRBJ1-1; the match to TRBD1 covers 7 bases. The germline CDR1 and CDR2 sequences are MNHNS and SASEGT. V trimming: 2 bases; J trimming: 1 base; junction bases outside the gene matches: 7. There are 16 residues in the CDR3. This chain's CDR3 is CASSERRHRGNTEAFF. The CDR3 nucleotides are TGTGCCAGCAGTGAAAGAAGGCACAGGGGGAACACTGAAGCTTTCTTT.

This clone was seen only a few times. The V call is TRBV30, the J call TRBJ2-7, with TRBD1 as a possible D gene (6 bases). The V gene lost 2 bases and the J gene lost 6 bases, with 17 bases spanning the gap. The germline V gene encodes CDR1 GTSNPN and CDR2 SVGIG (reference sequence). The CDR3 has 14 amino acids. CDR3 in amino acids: CAWSHKDSRVEQYF. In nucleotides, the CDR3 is TGTGCCTGGAGTCATAAGGACAGCCGGGTCGAGCAGTACTTC.

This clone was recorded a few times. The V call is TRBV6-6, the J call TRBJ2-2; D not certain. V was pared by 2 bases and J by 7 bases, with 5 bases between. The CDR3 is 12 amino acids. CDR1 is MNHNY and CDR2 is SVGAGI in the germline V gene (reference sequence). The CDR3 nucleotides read TGTGCCAGCAGTTACAGGGTCGGGGAGCTGTTTTTT. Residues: CASSYRVGELFF.

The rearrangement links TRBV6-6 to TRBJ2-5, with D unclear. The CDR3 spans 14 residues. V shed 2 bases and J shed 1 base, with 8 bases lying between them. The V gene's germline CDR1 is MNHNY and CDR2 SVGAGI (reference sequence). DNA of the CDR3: TGTGCCAGCAGTTACAGTAATTTCCAAGAGACCCAGTACTTC. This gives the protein CASSYSNFQETQYF.

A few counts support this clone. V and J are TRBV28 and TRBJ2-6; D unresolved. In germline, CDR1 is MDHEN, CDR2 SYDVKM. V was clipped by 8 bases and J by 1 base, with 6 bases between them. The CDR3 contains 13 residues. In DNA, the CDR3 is TGTGCCAGCCTGATATCTGGGGCCAACGTCCTGACTTTC. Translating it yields CASLISGANVLTF. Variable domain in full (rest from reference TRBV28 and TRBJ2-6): DVKVTQSSRYLVKRTGEKVFLECVQDMDHENMFWYRQDPGLGLRLIYFSYDVKMKEKGDIPEGYSVSREKKERFSLILESASTNQTSMYLCASLISGANVLTFGAGSRLTVL.

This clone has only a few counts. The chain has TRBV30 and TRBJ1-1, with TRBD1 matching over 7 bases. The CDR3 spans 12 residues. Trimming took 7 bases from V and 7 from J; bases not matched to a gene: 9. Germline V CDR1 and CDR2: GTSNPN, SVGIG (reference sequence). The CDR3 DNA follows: TGTGCCTTTAATCGACAGGGCTATGAAGCTTTCTTT. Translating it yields CAFNRQGYEAFF.

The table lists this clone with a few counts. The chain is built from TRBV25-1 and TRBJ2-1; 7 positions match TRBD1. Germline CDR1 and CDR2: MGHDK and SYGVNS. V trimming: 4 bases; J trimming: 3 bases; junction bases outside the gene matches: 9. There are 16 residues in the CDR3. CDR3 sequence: CASSAPPGQNYNEQFF. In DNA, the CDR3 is TGTGCCAGCAGTGCGCCACCGGGACAGAACTACAATGAGCAGTTCTTC.

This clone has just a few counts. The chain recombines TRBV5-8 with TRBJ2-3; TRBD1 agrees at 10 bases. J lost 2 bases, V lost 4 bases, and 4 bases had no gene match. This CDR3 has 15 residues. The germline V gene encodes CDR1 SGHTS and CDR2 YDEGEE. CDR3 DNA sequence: TGTGCCAGCAGCCGGGACAGGGGTTTCACAGATACGCAGTATTTT. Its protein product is CASSRDRGFTDTQYF. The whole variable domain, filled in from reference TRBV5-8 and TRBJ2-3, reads EAGVTQSPTHLIKTRGQQATLRCSPISGHTSVYWYQQALGLGLQFLLWYDEGEERNRGNFPPRFSGRQFPNYSSELNVNALELEDSALYLCASSRDRGFTDTQYFGPGTRLTVL.